This T cell receptor (beta chain) is drawn from a study of blood T cell repertoires in COVID-19. Turning to the study itself: The United States, Italy and Spain provided the acute and convalescent COVID-19 samples.

This CDR3 has 16 residues. Germline lookup yields CDR1 SGDLS and CDR2 YYNGEE. V lost 0 bases and J 1 base, leaving 13 bases between the germline ends. Here immunoSEQ multiplex PCR was the method, and the copy in TCRdb shows in-frame clones only, minus some. The sample records around 100,000 clones, around four fifths being singletons. The genes are TRBV9 and TRBJ2-5; a weak D match, TRBD2 (6 bases). The specimen sequenced was peripheral blood. This TCR derives from a man in his 70s with active or convalescent COVID-19. DNA for the CDR3: TGTGCCAGCAGCGTAGCTCCGGGAGAACCCCAAGAGACCCAGTACTTC. Its protein product is CASSVAPGEPQETQYF.